The 17 T cell receptor beta chains below were found in one sample sequenced in a study of T cell clones after liver transplantation. The data were produced by immunoSEQ multiplex PCR, yet TCRdb's version contains in-frame clones alone and is incomplete. The sample contains 99,000 or so clones, 80% to 85% of which appear only once. The starting material was CD4+ T cells from blood, obtained before liver transplant. All receptors come from a human donor who received a liver transplant.

The chain employs TRBV18 and TRBJ1-4; 9 nucleotides align to TRBD1. Germline trimming cut 3 bases from V and 5 bases from J; bases unmatched to any gene: 1. Germline V CDR1 and CDR2: KGHSH, LQKENI. CDR3 size: 14 residues. CDR3 sequence (DNA): TGTGCCAGCTCACCGGGACAGGGAAATGAAAAACTGTTTTTT. This codes for CASSPGQGNEKLFF.

The rearrangement uses TRBV6-5 and TRBJ2-7, with D perhaps TRBD2 (6 bases). The V and J ends lost 9 bases and 1 base respectively, with 16 bases between them. Germline V CDR1 and CDR2: MNHEY, SVGAGI. The CDR3 sequence is 14 residues long. The CDR3 region is CASAVGGLSYEQYF. The CDR3, as DNA: TGTGCCAGTGCTGTGGGGGGACTTTCCTACGAGCAGTACTTC.

This clone occurred many times. The chain couples TRBV6-5 to TRBJ2-2, with TRBD2 matching 11 bases. The CDR3 extends over 16 amino acids. From germline, CDR1 is MNHEY and CDR2 SVGAGI. V trimming: 2 bases; J trimming: 5 bases; junction bases outside the gene matches: 4. Here the CDR3 DNA reads TGTGCCAGCAGTTACGCTAGCGGGGGGCGAACCGGGGAGCTGTTTTTT. Protein product: CASSYASGGRTGELFF.

The chain has TRBV15 and TRBJ2-5; D is perhaps TRBD1 (6 bases). Trimming left V 3 bases short and J 5 bases short, with 10 bases between. Per the germline V gene, CDR1 is LNHNV and CDR2 is YYDKDF (reference sequence). This CDR3 has 13 amino acids. The CDR3 protein is CATSRDSGETQYF. DNA for the CDR3: TGTGCCACCAGCAGGGACAGTGGGGAGACCCAGTACTTC. The full variable domain, rest sourced from reference TRBV15 and TRBJ2-5, is DAMVIQNPRYQVTQFGKPVTLSCSQTLNHNVMYWYQQKSSQAPKLLFHYYDKDFNNEADTPDNFQSRRPNTSFCFLDIRSPGLGDTAMYLCATSRDSGETQYFGPGTRLLVL.

The chain combines TRBV11-2 with TRBJ1-4; 8 bases agree with TRBD1. Germline V gives CDR1 SGHAT, CDR2 FQNNGV. Trimming cost V 5 bases and J 7 bases; bases outside gene matches: 3. The CDR3 consists of 13 residues. DNA for the CDR3: TGTGCCAGCAGCGCAGACAGGGGTGAAAAACTGTTTTTT. Its protein is CASSADRGEKLFF.

The V call is TRBV6-1, the J call TRBJ2-7; D is perhaps TRBD1 or TRBD2 (5 bases each). The CDR3 spans 15 residues. The V gene's germline CDR1 is MNHNS and CDR2 SASEGT. V shed 6 bases and J shed 3 bases, with 18 bases lying between them. This CDR3 is CASRSLRGLGYEQYF. The CDR3 region has the DNA TGTGCCAGCAGAAGTTTGAGGGGCTTAGGCTACGAGCAGTACTTC.

This clone was seen only once. The chain joins TRBV7-9 to TRBJ1-5, with 7 positions matching TRBD1. The CDR3 spans 14 residues. Trimming removed 3 bases from V and 3 bases from J; junction bases left unmatched: 2. Per germline, CDR1 SEHNR and CDR2 FQNEAQ (reference sequence). The CDR3, as DNA: TGTGCCAGCAGCTTGGAGGGGGCCAATCAGCCCCAGCATTTT. Its protein is CASSLEGANQPQHF.

The V and J genes are TRBV6-4 and TRBJ2-7; the match to TRBD1 covers 11 bases. Trimming took 4 bases from V and 6 from J; bases not matched to a gene: 2. The germline CDR1 and CDR2 sequences are MRHNA and SNTAGT. The CDR3 contains 13 residues. The CDR3 nucleotides are TGTGCCAGCAGTGTGGGACAGGGGGGCGAGCAGTACTTC. Its protein is CASSVGQGGEQYF.

The J gene is TRBJ2-3, the V gene TRBV11-2, with D hard to call. There are 14 residues in the CDR3. Per germline, CDR1 SGHAT and CDR2 FQNNGV. The V end was cut by 2 bases, the J end by 0 bases, with 6 bases between. CDR3 in amino acids: CASSLILSTDTQYF. The CDR3 DNA is TGTGCCAGCAGCTTAATACTGAGCACAGATACGCAGTATTTT.

This chain joins TRBV28 and TRBJ1-4, with 10 nucleotides matching TRBD1. The CDR3 is 17 amino acids. V was pared by 3 bases and J by 8 bases, with 12 bases of the junction left unmatched. Germline CDR1 and CDR2: MDHEN and SYDVKM. The CDR3 DNA follows: TGTGCCAGCAGTTTGACCGGGGAGACAGGGGGCCGGGAAAAACTGTTTTTT. Translation: CASSLTGETGGREKLFF. The full variable domain, its missing parts supplied by reference TRBV28 and TRBJ1-4, is DVKVTQSSRYLVKRTGEKVFLECVQDMDHENMFWYRQDPGLGLRLIYFSYDVKMKEKGDIPEGYSVSREKKERFSLILESASTNQTSMYLCASSLTGETGGREKLFFGSGTQLSVL.

The chain joins TRBV7-3 to TRBJ2-1; TRBD1 matches 8 bases. The CDR3 extends over 15 amino acids. CDR1 is SGHTA and CDR2 is FQGTGA in the germline V gene. Trimming took 4 bases from V and 0 from J; bases not matched to a gene: 2. The CDR3 reads CASSWTGSSYNEQFF. The CDR3 DNA reads as TGTGCCAGCAGCTGGACAGGGAGCTCCTACAATGAGCAGTTCTTC.

Of note for this clone: This specimen includes other DNA sequences encoding the same CDR3. This chain connects TRBV29-1 to TRBJ2-6; no clear D gene. CDR1 and CDR2 from the germline V gene are SQVTM and ANQGSEA. The V and J ends lost 4 bases and 1 base respectively, with 5 bases between them. There are 13 residues in the CDR3. The CDR3 loop is CSVAESGANVLTF. The DNA of the CDR3 is TGCAGCGTTGCAGAGTCTGGGGCCAACGTCCTGACTTTC.

V and J are TRBV25-1 and TRBJ2-2, with 9 nucleotides matching TRBD1. The J segment lost 4 bases and the V segment lost 3 bases, leaving 12 bases of the junction unmatched. The CDR3 covers 18 residues. Germline V gives CDR1 MGHDK, CDR2 SYGVNS. CDR3 nucleotide sequence: TGTGCCAGCAGTGATCCTCTCTCGGCGGGACAGGGCACCGGGGAGCTGTTTTTT. Residues: CASSDPLSAGQGTGELFF.

The chain employs TRBV4-2 and TRBJ2-2; the match to TRBD2 covers 8 bases. The germline CDR1 and CDR2 sequences are LGHNA and YNFKEQ. The CDR3 spans 17 residues. With V trimmed by 0 bases and J by 4 bases, 7 bases remained unmatched. The CDR3 DNA sequence: TGTGCCAGCAGCCAAGAGGGGCCGGGGGGGGCCACCGGGGAGCTGTTTTTT. As protein: CASSQEGPGGATGELFF.

The chain couples TRBV7-9 to TRBJ1-2; D gene unclear. Germline CDR1 is SEHNR and CDR2 is FQNEAQ (reference sequence). The CDR3 extends over 13 amino acids. V lost 5 bases, J lost 4 bases, and 11 bases lay in between. The CDR3 protein is CASSKGRAYGYTF. Written as DNA, the CDR3 is TGTGCCAGCAGCAAGGGTAGGGCCTATGGCTACACCTTC.

J is TRBJ1-1 and V is TRBV28; D remains ambiguous. In germline, CDR1 is MDHEN, CDR2 SYDVKM. The CDR3 extends over 13 amino acids. V gave up 5 bases and J gave up 4 bases, with 11 bases separating them. The CDR3 is CASSPPVGTEAFF. The CDR3, as DNA: TGTGCCAGCAGTCCCCCCGTGGGCACTGAAGCTTTCTTT.

This chain uses TRBV7-8 with TRBJ2-5; possible D gene TRBD2, 6 bases. The germline V gene encodes CDR1 SGHVS and CDR2 FQNEAQ. The CDR3 runs 15 residues. Between the trimmed V and J ends, which lost 2 bases and 7 bases, there was a span of 17 bases. The CDR3 sequence is CASSLIRRADGTQYF. CDR3 coding DNA: TGTGCCAGCAGCTTAATTAGGAGGGCGGATGGGACCCAGTACTTC. Using reference TRBV7-8 and TRBJ2-5 for the parts outside the CDR3, the full variable domain is GAGVSQSPRYKVAKRGQDVALRCDPISGHVSLFWYQQALGQGPEFLTYFQNEAQLDKSGLPSDRFFAERPEGSVSTLKIQRTQQEDSAVYLCASSLIRRADGTQYFGPGTRLLVL.